This TCR beta chain emerged from a study of PD-1 blockade in classical Hodgkin lymphoma. The data were produced by immunoSEQ multiplex PCR, yet TCRdb's version contains in-frame clones alone and is incomplete. The sample lists about 24,000 clones; roughly nine tenths were seen once. The germline V and J ends were trimmed by 9 bases and 4 bases, with 21 bases remaining between them. Germline V gene sequence: CDR1 LNHNV, CDR2 YYDKDF (reference sequence). The CDR3 spans 15 residues. Time point denoted: newly diagnosed, previously untreated cHL patient sample. With magnetic negative selection, CD4+ T cells were purified from PBMCs that had been thawed.

The TCR was taken from a human donor with classical Hodgkin lymphoma. The chain carries TRBV15 and TRBJ2-5, with D tentatively TRBD1 or TRBD2 (5 bases each). Sequencing used CD4+ T cells from blood. The CDR3 DNA reads as TGTGCCACGAGGTCGGGTAGAGGGGAAGTAGAGACCCAGTACTTC. Its protein is CATRSGRGEVETQYF.